These 22 T cell receptor beta chains came from one sample sequenced in a study of T cells in localized non-small cell lung cancer. Assay used: immunoSEQ multiplex PCR; TCRdb lists only in-frame clones, some missing. The data show 61,000 or so clones, just over 85% seen once. The material sequenced was peripheral blood, taken before any cancer treatment. The receptors originated from a woman between 35 and 70 years old with stage I lung adenocarcinoma.

The chain employs TRBV11-2 and TRBJ1-2; D not resolved. Looked up from germline, CDR1 is SGHAT and CDR2 is FQNNGV. CDR3 length equals 13 residues. Trimming took off 2 bases at V and 5 bases at J, with 9 bases between the two ends. The CDR3 is CASSLSGIYGYTF. Written as DNA, the CDR3 is TGTGCCAGCAGCTTATCGGGGATTTATGGCTACACCTTC.

This clone was seen just once. This sequence joins TRBV6-1 and TRBJ1-6; D unresolved. The CDR3 contains 15 residues. With 3 bases removed from V and 2 bases from J, the gap between germline ends came to 8 bases. The germline gives CDR1 MNHNS, CDR2 SASEGT. CDR3 nucleotide sequence: TGTGCCAGCAGTGAGTCCGGGACCTATAATTCACCCCTCCACTTT. Translated, it gives CASSESGTYNSPLHF.

The rearrangement links TRBV7-9 to TRBJ2-1, with 12 positions matching TRBD2. Germline loops: CDR1 SEHNR, CDR2 FQNEAQ (reference sequence). V lost 3 bases to trimming and J lost 4 bases; unmatched junction nucleotides: 7. The CDR3 runs 17 residues. DNA for the CDR3: TGTGCCAGCAGCTTGGCCGGACTAGCGGGGAAGTACAATGAGCAGTTCTTC. Translation: CASSLAGLAGKYNEQFF.

This clone was seen just once. The V call is TRBV11-2, the J call TRBJ1-5, with 7 bases that match TRBD1. The V gene's germline CDR1 is SGHAT and CDR2 FQNNGV. The CDR3 length is 15 residues. J was trimmed by 3 bases and V by 4 bases; bases with no gene match: 6. For the CDR3, the DNA is TGTGCCAGCAGCTCGGACAGGCCCCCCAATCAGCCCCAGCATTTT. It is translated as CASSSDRPPNQPQHF.

The chain links TRBV6-6 to TRBJ1-3; D might be TRBD1 (5 bases). The V end lost 11 bases, the J end lost 6 bases, and 14 bases lay between the germline ends. CDR3 length: 12 amino acids. Germline loops: CDR1 MNHNY, CDR2 SVGAGI (reference sequence). CDR3 DNA sequence: TGTGCCGGATCGTTGGGGGAAAACACCATATATTTT. Amino acid sequence: CAGSLGENTIYF.

The V gene is TRBV6-1, the J gene TRBJ2-7; D call uncertain. The CDR3 length is 14 residues. Trimming removed 7 bases at V and 0 bases at J, with 13 bases between. Germline V gene sequence: CDR1 MNHNS, CDR2 SASEGT. CDR3: CASTAETGSYEQYF. DNA of the CDR3: TGTGCCAGCACAGCTGAGACGGGCTCCTACGAGCAGTACTTC.

The J gene is TRBJ2-7, the V gene TRBV6-5, with D perhaps TRBD2 (6 bases). This CDR3 is built from 15 residues. Germline assignment: CDR1 MNHEY and CDR2 SVGAGI. Trimming removed 7 bases at V and 6 bases at J, with 22 bases between. The CDR3 DNA sequence: TGTGCCAGCACCCCATTTGGAAATAGCGGCGCCGAGCAGTACTTC. Protein sequence: CASTPFGNSGAEQYF.

J is TRBJ1-5 and V is TRBV2, with TRBD1 identical over 8 bases. From germline, CDR1 is SNHLY and CDR2 FYNNEI. V lost 8 bases to trimming and J lost 4 bases; unmatched junction nucleotides: 7. The CDR3 sequence is 14 residues long. The CDR3 bases are TGTGCCAGCCGCCGGGACAGGATTAATCAGCCCCAGCATTTT. It specifies CASRRDRINQPQHF.

The chain couples TRBV5-4 to TRBJ2-2; D not certain. CDR1 is SGHNT and CDR2 is YYREEE in the germline V gene (reference sequence). V gave up 0 bases and J gave up 1 base, with 10 bases separating them. The CDR3 length is 16 residues. Here the CDR3 reads CASSLGAHMNTGELFF. CDR3 DNA sequence: TGTGCCAGCAGCTTGGGGGCTCACATGAACACCGGGGAGCTGTTTTTT.

The chain is built from TRBV7-6 and TRBJ1-6; 7 positions match TRBD1. The CDR3 extends over 15 amino acids. The V gene end was trimmed by 2 bases and the J gene end by 6 bases; junction bases not matched to a gene: 4. Germline V gene lookup returns CDR1 SGHVS and CDR2 FNYEAQ. The CDR3 DNA sequence: TGTGCCAGCAGCTTATTTCGGGACAGTAATTCACCCCTCCACTTT. Translating gives CASSLFRDSNSPLHF. The entire variable domain, with the rest obtained from reference TRBV7-6 and TRBJ1-6, is as follows: GAGVSQSPRYKVTKRGQDVALRCDPISGHVSLYWYRQALGQGPEFLTYFNYEAQQDKSGLPNDRFSAERPEGSISTLTIQRTEQRDSAMYRCASSLFRDSNSPLHFGNGTRLTVT.

For the CDR3, the DNA is TGTGCCAGCTCACCGGTCGGACAGCCACTCTATGGCTACACCTTC. This translates into CASSPVGQPLYGYTF. The rearrangement joins TRBV18 to TRBJ1-2; maybe TRBD1 (6 bases). With 3 bases removed from V and 4 bases from J, the gap between germline ends came to 15 bases. CDR3 length: 15 amino acids. The germline gives CDR1 KGHSH, CDR2 LQKENI.

The rearrangement links TRBV7-9 to TRBJ2-1, with 9 bases that match TRBD1. Per germline, CDR1 SEHNR and CDR2 FQNEAQ (reference sequence). The junction had 18 bases not matched to a gene; V was cut back by 5 bases and J by 10 bases. CDR3 length: 17 residues. CDR3 DNA: TGTGCCAGCAGCCCAGGGACAGGGTCCAGATCGGACTGGGAGCAGTTCTTC. Translated, it gives CASSPGTGSRSDWEQFF. The entire variable domain, with the rest obtained from reference TRBV7-9 and TRBJ2-1, is as follows: DTGVSQNPRHKITKRGQNVTFRCDPISEHNRLYWYRQTLGQGPEFLTYFQNEAQLEKSRLLSDRFSAERPKGSFSTLEIQRTEQGDSAMYLCASSPGTGSRSDWEQFFGPGTRLTVL.

This clone has a handful of counts. V and J are TRBV7-8 and TRBJ1-6; D ambiguous. Trimming took 5 bases from V and 5 from J, leaving 10 bases between them. Germline CDR1 reads SGHVS; CDR2 reads FQNEAQ. This CDR3 is built from 14 residues. The CDR3: CASSPTVNNSPLHF. Here the CDR3 DNA reads TGTGCCAGCAGCCCCACGGTGAATAATTCACCCCTCCACTTT. Combining the CDR3 with reference TRBV7-8 and TRBJ1-6 gives the whole variable domain GAGVSQSPRYKVAKRGQDVALRCDPISGHVSLFWYQQALGQGPEFLTYFQNEAQLDKSGLPSDRFFAERPEGSVSTLKIQRTQQEDSAVYLCASSPTVNNSPLHFGNGTRLTVT.

To note about this clone: The sample holds other DNA sequences that translate to the same CDR3. V usage is TRBV19 and J usage is TRBJ1-1; D is undetermined. The V and J ends lost 1 base and 1 base respectively, with 4 bases between them. The CDR3 is 13 amino acids. CDR1 and CDR2 (germline): LNHDA, SQIVND (reference sequence). CDR3 sequence: CASSIGRNTEAFF. In nucleotides, the CDR3 is TGTGCCAGTAGTATAGGAAGGAACACTGAAGCTTTCTTT.

The V and J genes are TRBV6-6 and TRBJ2-7, with 7 bases aligning to TRBD2. This CDR3 has 12 amino acids. V was pared by 8 bases and J by 3 bases, with 4 bases of the junction left unmatched. CDR1 is MNHNY and CDR2 is SVGAGI in the germline V gene (reference sequence). The CDR3 DNA is TGTGCCAGCCGGGCGGGGGACTACGAGCAGTACTTC. It is translated as CASRAGDYEQYF.

The CDR3 coding sequence is TGTGCCAGCAGGCGGAACTATGGCTACACCTTC. This translates into CASRRNYGYTF. V is TRBV28 and J is TRBJ1-2; D is uncertain. CDR1 and CDR2 from the germline V gene are MDHEN and SYDVKM. Trimming stripped 6 bases from V and 2 bases from J, with 4 bases between. The CDR3 contains 11 residues.

The chain uses TRBV7-6 and TRBJ2-3, with D unresolved. This CDR3 region has 13 residues. CDR1 is SGHVS, CDR2 FNYEAQ, per germline. V lost 6 bases and J 0 bases, leaving 7 bases between the germline ends. CDR3 in amino acids: CASRSTSTDTQYF. The CDR3 region has the DNA TGTGCCAGCAGGTCCACTAGCACAGATACGCAGTATTTT.

The rearrangement links TRBV12-5 to TRBJ2-3; no firm D call. V was pared by 1 base and J by 2 bases, with 4 bases between. The CDR3 runs to 13 residues. Germline V gene lookup returns CDR1 LGHNT and CDR2 FRNRAP. CDR3 coding DNA: TGTGCTAGTGGTTTGGGGGTCACAGATACGCAGTATTTT. This gives the protein CASGLGVTDTQYF.

The CDR3 reads CASSIYPGSFEAFF. The CDR3 DNA is TGTGCCAGTAGTATATATCCAGGCAGCTTCGAAGCTTTCTTT. The genes are TRBV19 and TRBJ1-1; D gene unclear. The CDR3 contains 14 residues. CDR1 is LNHDA and CDR2 is SQIVND in the germline V gene (reference sequence). V shed 2 bases and J shed 8 bases, with 15 bases lying between them.

The chain recombines TRBV7-2 with TRBJ2-3; perhaps D is TRBD1 or TRBD2 (6 bases each). CDR1 and CDR2 from the germline V gene are SGHTA and FQGNSA. There are 16 residues in the CDR3. The V and J ends lost 5 bases and 4 bases respectively, with 19 bases between them. CDR3 nucleotide sequence: TGTGCCAGCAGCCCTAGGCTGAGGGGGGCCGCAGATACGCAGTATTTT. Translated: CASSPRLRGAADTQYF.

The V call is TRBV2, the J call TRBJ1-6; D not certain. Germline assignment: CDR1 SNHLY and CDR2 FYNNEI. This CDR3 comprises 15 residues. V was cut by 6 bases and J by 0 bases, with 9 bases left in between. In DNA form, the CDR3 reads TGTGCCAGCAGAGAACAGAGCTCCTATAATTCACCCCTCCACTTT. This sequence encodes CASREQSSYNSPLHF.

The genes are TRBV4-3 and TRBJ2-5; D gene uncertain. Trimming shortened V by 0 bases and J by 5 bases, and 13 bases separated the two germline ends. There are 15 residues in the CDR3. Germline V gene lookup returns CDR1 LGHNA and CDR2 YSLEER. The CDR3 DNA sequence: TGCGCCAGCAGCCAAGATTTCATCAGTAAGGAGACCCAGTACTTC. Amino acid sequence: CASSQDFISKETQYF.